Listed below are T cell receptor beta chains from one sample, sequenced in a study of CD8 T cells in Susac syndrome. Using its own MiXCR run on the immunoSEQ multiplex PCR reads, TCRdb lists one record per CDR3 protein. The sample records 150,000 to 200,000 distinct CDR3 sequences, about 95% being singletons. Sample: CD8+ T cells from PBMCs. The receptors stem from a human donor with multiple sclerosis. Each CDR3 is given with its conserved first and last residue. Fields, in order: V gene, J gene, clone size, D gene, CDR3 DNA, CDR3 protein. A D gene is named only where the DNA matches it firmly. Clone size is given for some rows only: seen once, a few or many times, or a class if the clone is expanded.

TRBV7-9	TRBJ2-1	-	-	TGTGCCAGCAGCCCACCAACTCGGGAGTCGGACAATAAGCAGTTCTTC	CASSPPTRESDNKQFF
TRBV29-1	TRBJ2-1	-	-	TGCAGCGCCCACGGACACCGGAGTTACAATGAGCAGTTCTTC	CSAHGHRSYNEQFF
TRBV12-3/TRBV12-4	TRBJ2-6	-	-	TGTGCCAGCAGTTTGGACCGAACCCCGACTGGGGCCAACGTCCTGACTTTC	CASSLDRTPTGANVLTF
TRBV28	TRBJ2-7	-	TRBD1	TGTGCCAGCAGCTTGACAGGGGAAGGAGGCGAGCAGTACTTC	CASSLTGEGGEQYF
TRBV3-1	TRBJ2-7	-	-	TGTGCCAGCAGCCAAGAGCACCCTTTGGCCTTCTACGAGCAGTACTTC	CASSQEHPLAFYEQYF
TRBV7-9	TRBJ2-1	-	TRBD2	TGTGCCAGCAGCGCCGGGGGGGTTCCCTACAATGAGCAGTTCTTC	CASSAGGVPYNEQFF
TRBV9	TRBJ1-2	once	-	TGTGCCAGCAGCGTAGATCGGGACCCCGGGGGCTACACCTTC	CASSVDRDPGGYTF
TRBV4-1	TRBJ2-3	-	TRBD2	TGCGCCAGCAGCCAAGAGAGCGGGACTCCACTTTATACGCAGTATTTT	CASSQESGTPLYTQYF
TRBV5-6	TRBJ2-5	-	-	TGTGCCAGCAGCTTGCAGTATCGGGTGGCGGGGTTAGAGACCCAGTACTTC	CASSLQYRVAGLETQYF
TRBV30	TRBJ2-1	-	-	TGTGCCTGGAGTCTTGGGGACAATGAGCAGTTCTTC	CAWSLGDNEQFF
TRBV9	TRBJ2-7	-	-	TGTGCCAGCAGCGTAGAGGCGGGATCCTACGAGCAGTACTTC	CASSVEAGSYEQYF
TRBV9	TRBJ2-1	once	TRBD2	TGTGCCAGCAGCGTAGGGCTAGCGGGGGGCAATGAGCAGTTCTTC	CASSVGLAGGNEQFF
TRBV11-2	TRBJ2-7	-	-	TGTGCCAGCAGGAGCAGGGACGGGACCTACGAGCAGTACTTC	CASRSRDGTYEQYF
TRBV27	TRBJ2-3	-	TRBD2	TGTGCCAGCAACCCTCGGGGCGGGAGGGCTCAGGATACGCAGTATTTT	CASNPRGGRAQDTQYF
TRBV27	TRBJ2-5	-	-	TGTGCCAGCACTTCTCGGACCGGGGGCGAGACCCAGTACTTC	CASTSRTGGETQYF